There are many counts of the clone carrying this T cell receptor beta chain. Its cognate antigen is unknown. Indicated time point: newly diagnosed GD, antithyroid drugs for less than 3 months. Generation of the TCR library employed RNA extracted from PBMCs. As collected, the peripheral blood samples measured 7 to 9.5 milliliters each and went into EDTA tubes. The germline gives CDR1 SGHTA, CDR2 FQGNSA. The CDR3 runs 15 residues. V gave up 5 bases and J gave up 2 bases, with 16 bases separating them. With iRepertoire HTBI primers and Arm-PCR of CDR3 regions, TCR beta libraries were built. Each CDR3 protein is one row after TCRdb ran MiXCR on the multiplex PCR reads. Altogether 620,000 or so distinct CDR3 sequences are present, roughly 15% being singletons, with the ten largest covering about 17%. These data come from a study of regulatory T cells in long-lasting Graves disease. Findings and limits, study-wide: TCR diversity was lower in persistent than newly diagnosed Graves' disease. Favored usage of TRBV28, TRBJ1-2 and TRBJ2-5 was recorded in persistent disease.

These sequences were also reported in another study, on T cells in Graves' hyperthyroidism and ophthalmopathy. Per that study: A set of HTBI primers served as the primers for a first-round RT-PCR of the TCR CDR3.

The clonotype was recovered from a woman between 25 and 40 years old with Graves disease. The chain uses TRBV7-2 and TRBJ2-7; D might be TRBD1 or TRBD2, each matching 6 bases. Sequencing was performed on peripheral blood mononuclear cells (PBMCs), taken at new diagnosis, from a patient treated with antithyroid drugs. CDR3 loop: CASSLEGVLPYEQYF. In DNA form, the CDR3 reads TGTGCCAGCAGCCTGGAGGGGGTTTTGCCCTACGAGCAGTACTTC.